A single sample is the source of the 19 T cell receptor beta chains below, sequenced in a study of T cells after yellow fever vaccination. TCRdb processed the 5' RACE reads anew with MiXCR; each CDR3 protein has one entry. The sample holds under 700,000 distinct CDR3 sequences, around a sixth seen once. This sample comprised PBMCs, obtained less than 6 days after the first yellow fever vaccination. Receptors were obtained from a man between 18 and 29 years old who received the YFV17D yellow fever vaccine.

This clonotype was detected only a few times. This rearrangement joins TRBV5-1 to TRBJ2-5, with TRBD2 matching 7 bases. Germline CDR1 SGHRS, CDR2 YFSETQ. V lost 7 bases to trimming and J lost 5 bases; unmatched junction nucleotides: 11. This CDR3 has 14 residues. The CDR3 nucleotides read TGCGCCAGCTACCTAGCGGACCCCCGGGAGACCCAGTACTTC. Its protein is CASYLADPRETQYF.

This chain joins TRBV4-3 and TRBJ2-1; D is unresolved. The CDR3 runs 13 residues. Germline V gives CDR1 LGHNA, CDR2 YSLEER. V was shortened by 1 base and J by 10 bases, with 11 bases between the two germline ends. The CDR3 sequence is CASSQVGRSEQFF. Written as DNA, the CDR3 is TGCGCCAGCAGCCAAGTAGGGCGGTCAGAGCAGTTCTTC.

This clonotype has more than one count but fewer than ten. Here the CDR3 reads CSAFPASQGAKLFF. Written as DNA, the CDR3 is TGCAGTGCTTTCCCAGCTTCCCAGGGGGCCAAGCTGTTTTTT. The genes are TRBV20-1 and TRBJ2-2; 8 nucleotides agree with TRBD1. The V gene's germline CDR1 is DFQATT and CDR2 SNEGSKA (reference sequence). Trimming removed 5 bases from V and 12 bases from J; junction bases left unmatched: 14. This CDR3 region has 14 residues.

V gene TRBV6-2 or TRBV6-3 combines with J gene TRBJ2-5; D is possibly TRBD1 or TRBD2 (5 bases each). The V gene's germline CDR1 is MNHEY and CDR2 SVGEGT. The length of the CDR3 is 15 residues. Trimming removed 0 bases from V and 4 bases from J, with 12 bases in between. CDR3 in DNA: TGTGCCAGCAGTTACTCACCTGAGGGGCCAGAGACCCAGTACTTC. Translated: CASSYSPEGPETQYF.

This rearrangement joins TRBV5-1 to TRBJ2-7; 10 nucleotides align to TRBD2. V shed 3 bases and J 4 bases; nucleotides not matched to a gene: 4. CDR3 size: 14 residues. CDR1 SGHRS and CDR2 YFSETQ come from the germline V gene. The CDR3 region has the DNA TGCGCCAGCAGCTCTAGCGGGGGTATTTACGAGCAGTACTTC. Protein product: CASSSSGGIYEQYF.

The chain carries TRBV6-5 and TRBJ2-3; TRBD1 is a possible D gene (5 bases). V lost 0 bases, J lost 9 bases, and 10 bases lay in between. The CDR3 length is 13 residues. Germline CDR1 MNHEY, CDR2 SVGAGI. CDR3 DNA sequence: TGTGCCAGCAGTTACTCTCGACAGTCCACGCAGTATTTT. Its translation: CASSYSRQSTQYF.

This clonotype was observed a few times. The V gene is TRBV28, the J gene TRBJ1-1; D is unresolved. Trimming cost V 3 bases and J 6 bases, with 14 bases left between them. CDR3 size: 14 residues. Germline values: CDR1 MDHEN, CDR2 SYDVKM. Here the CDR3 reads CASSFLSFFPEAFF. The CDR3 coding sequence is TGTGCCAGCAGTTTTTTGAGTTTCTTCCCTGAAGCTTTCTTT.

The chain is built from TRBV5-1 and TRBJ1-3; D might be TRBD1 (5 bases). The CDR3 spans 14 residues. V shed 0 bases and J shed 3 bases, with 7 bases lying between them. CDR1 and CDR2 from the germline V gene are SGHRS and YFSETQ. CDR3 in DNA: TGCGCCAGCAGCTTGGGGGACGGTGGAAACACCATATATTTT. Protein product: CASSLGDGGNTIYF.

The chain combines TRBV19 with TRBJ2-5, with D tentatively TRBD1 or TRBD2 (5 bases each). Per germline, CDR1 LNHDA and CDR2 SQIVND (reference sequence). The ends were cut back, 10 bases at V and 3 bases at J, with 12 bases in the middle. This CDR3 has 12 residues. The DNA of the CDR3 is TGTGCCACTCAGAGAGGGGAAGAGACCCAGTACTTC. Translating it yields CATQRGEETQYF.

The sample holds a few counts of this clonotype. V usage is TRBV3-1 and J usage is TRBJ1-5; no clear D. The germline gives CDR1 LGHDT, CDR2 YNNKEL (reference sequence). This CDR3 is built from 16 residues. Trimming stripped 0 bases from V and 0 bases from J, with 9 bases between. CDR3 region: CASSQDAGDSNQPQHF. The CDR3 coding sequence is TGTGCCAGCAGCCAAGATGCGGGAGATAGCAATCAGCCCCAGCATTTT.

J is TRBJ1-2 and V is TRBV21-1. TRBV21-1 represents a pseudogene. The CDR3 sequence is 15 residues long. CDR3 residues: CASSNKAALNYGYTF. CDR3 nucleotide sequence: TGTGCCAGCAGCAATAAAGCAGCCCTTAACTATGGCTACACCTTC.

This clonotype is a singleton in its sample. The chain recombines TRBV19 with TRBJ1-5, with D perhaps matching TRBD1 (5 bases). Germline CDR1 is LNHDA and CDR2 is SQIVND (reference sequence). V shed 7 bases and J shed 4 bases, with 14 bases lying between them. The CDR3 spans 14 residues. The CDR3 here is CASTETDLNQPQHF. In nucleotides, the CDR3 is TGTGCCAGTACGGAGACAGATTTAAATCAGCCCCAGCATTTT.

This clonotype appeared a few times. V is TRBV12-3 or TRBV12-4 and J is TRBJ1-6; possibly TRBD1 for D (6 bases). V lost 8 bases to trimming and J lost 7 bases, with 18 bases between them. The CDR3 runs to 15 residues. CDR3 DNA: TGTGCCAGCGCTGGGCCCGGGACACCGAATTCACCCCTCCACTTT. Its translation is CASAGPGTPNSPLHF.

V usage is TRBV5-6 and J usage is TRBJ2-7; D perhaps matches TRBD1 (6 bases). The CDR3 sequence is 15 residues long. Trimming pared 4 bases from V and 0 bases from J, leaving 14 bases between. CDR1 SGHDT and CDR2 YYEEEE come from the germline V gene. The CDR3 loop is CASSLTYRASYEQYV. The CDR3 bases are TGTGCCAGCAGCCTCACCTACAGGGCCTCCTACGAGCAGTACGTC.

This chain uses TRBV7-9 with TRBJ1-1; 9 bases fit TRBD1. The V gene end was trimmed by 5 bases and the J gene end by 8 bases; junction bases not matched to a gene: 9. Germline CDR1 SEHNR, CDR2 FQNEAQ (reference sequence). This CDR3 has 14 residues. Here the CDR3 reads CASSPSRDREEAFF. In DNA form, the CDR3 reads TGTGCCAGCAGCCCTTCCCGGGACAGGGAAGAAGCTTTCTTT.

This clonotype came up a few times. The chain uses TRBV15 and TRBJ1-1; D uncertain. The CDR3 loop spans 14 amino acids. The germline CDR1 and CDR2 sequences are LNHNV and YYDKDF (reference sequence). V was clipped by 1 base and J by 4 bases, with 10 bases between them. The CDR3 loop is CATSRGGVGTEAFF. The CDR3 DNA reads TGTGCCACCAGCAGAGGCGGGGTGGGCACTGAAGCTTTCTTT.

The CDR3 nucleotides read TGCGCCAGCAGCCAACGAGACGAGCAGTACGTC. This codes for CASSQRDEQYV. V usage is TRBV4-1 and J usage is TRBJ2-7; no definite D call. This CDR3 spans 11 amino acids. Trimming left V 2 bases short and J 5 bases short, with 4 bases between. In germline, CDR1 is MGHRA, CDR2 YSYEKL.

V is TRBV6-5 and J is TRBJ2-2; 8 bases agree with TRBD1. The trim removed 0 bases at V and 3 bases at J, leaving 3 bases unmatched. This CDR3 is 16 amino acids long. Germline-derived CDR1 and CDR2 are MNHEY and SVGAGI. CDR3 sequence (DNA): TGTGCCAGCAGTTACTCCCTGACAGGGGACACCGGGGAGCTGTTTTTT. It encodes CASSYSLTGDTGELFF.

Here the CDR3 DNA reads TGTGCCAGCAGTGGTAAATACGAGCAGTACTTC. Its translation is CASSGKYEQYF. This chain links TRBV2 with TRBJ2-7; D is unclear. V dropped 4 bases and J dropped 4 bases, with 5 bases sitting between them. Germline CDR1 is SNHLY and CDR2 is FYNNEI. The CDR3 contains 11 residues.